The T cell receptor beta chain under discussion was sequenced for a study of response to subunit inactivated influenza vaccine. Germline-derived CDR1 and CDR2 are DFQATT and SNEGSKA (reference sequence). CDR3 length equals 14 residues. V lost 5 bases to trimming and J lost 0 bases, with 12 bases between them. TCRdb reprocessed the RT-PCR reads with MiXCR, giving one entry per CDR3 protein. Seen here are around 850,000 distinct CDR3 sequences, about a fifth observed once, and the top ten hold about 11%. This chain uses TRBV20-1 with TRBJ2-3; tentatively, D is TRBD2 (6 bases). The sample in question was PBMCs from blood, obtained 4 to 6 days after vaccination. The TCR was taken from a man in his forties or fifties who received an inactivated influenza vaccine. The CDR3 bases are TGCAGTGCTGGCTCTAGCGTAAGCACAGATACGCAGTATTTT. This gives the protein CSAGSSVSTDTQYF.